Listed below are T cell receptor beta chains from one sample, sequenced in a study of naive and memory T cell subsets. TCRdb called the UMI-ligation and nested PCR reads again in MiXCR, with one record for every CDR3 protein. Here the sample spans 100,000 or so distinct CDR3 sequences, around 7% being singletons. Material: central memory CD4+ T cells from blood. All receptors come from a human donor in good health. Each CDR3 is given with its conserved first and last residue. The D gene is left open where the match is weak. Clone size is not always given. Where it is, it says once, few, many or a class for expanded clones.

clone size | D gene | J gene | V gene | CDR3 DNA | CDR3 protein
many | - | TRBJ1-1 | TRBV6-2/TRBV6-3 | TGTGCCAGCAGACGGGGATACCTGAACACTGAAGCTTTCTTT | CASRRGYLNTEAFF
many | TRBD1 | TRBJ1-1 | TRBV28 | TGTGCCAGCAGTAGTCCCAACAGGGGGCACATTGAAGCTTTCTTT | CASSSPNRGHIEAFF
few | TRBD2 | TRBJ2-1 | TRBV20-1 | TGCAGTGCTAGAGAGGGGGGGGGAGAGGAGCAGTTCTTC | CSAREGGGEEQFF
- | TRBD2 | TRBJ2-1 | TRBV10-3 | TGTGCCATCAGTGAAACTAGCGGGAGGAGGGATGAGCAGTTCTTC | CAISETSGRRDEQFF
many | - | TRBJ1-3 | TRBV7-9 | TGTGCCAGCAGCTCACATGACGCTGGAAACACCATATATTTT | CASSSHDAGNTIYF
few | TRBD2 | TRBJ2-5 | TRBV2 | TGTGCCACAGGACTAGCGGGAACGGAGACCCAGTACTTC | CATGLAGTETQYF
many | - | TRBJ2-2 | TRBV11-1 | TGTGCCAGCAGCTTAGGAAGTCAATTCACCGGGGAGCTGTTTTTT | CASSLGSQFTGELFF
many | TRBD1 | TRBJ1-1 | TRBV7-2 | TGTGCCAGCAGCTCCTCCGGACAGGGCTTCACTGAAGCTTTCTTT | CASSSSGQGFTEAFF
many | - | TRBJ2-3 | TRBV24-1 | TGTGCCACCAGTCCCAGCACAGATACGCAGTATTTT | CATSPSTDTQYF
few | TRBD2 | TRBJ2-7 | TRBV14 | TGTGCCAGCAGCCGACCGGGACTAGCGGTGTACGAGCAGTACTTC | CASSRPGLAVYEQYF
few | - | TRBJ2-3 | TRBV12-3/TRBV12-4 | TGTGCCAGCAGTTTTGGTAGCACAGATACGCAGTATTTT | CASSFGSTDTQYF
many | TRBD2 | TRBJ2-4 | TRBV20-1 | TGCAGTGCTAGCGGGATTAGCGGGAGGGATGCAAACATTCAGTACTTC | CSASGISGRDANIQYF
many | TRBD1 | TRBJ2-7 | TRBV6-4 | TGTGCCAGCAGCGCCGGGACAGTCAACTACGAGCAGTACTTC | CASSAGTVNYEQYF
many | TRBD2 | TRBJ2-3 | TRBV4-3 | TGCGCCAGCAGCCAAGTGCGAGGGATTAGCGGGAGGGCCTTTCTAGATACGCAGTATTTT | CASSQVRGISGRAFLDTQYF
many | - | TRBJ2-3 | TRBV12-3/TRBV12-4 | TGTGCCAGCAGTCTAAGGCCCGATACGCAGTATTTT | CASSLRPDTQYF
medium-sized | - | TRBJ1-5 | TRBV7-2 | TGTGCCAGCAGCCCGACCCTCAATCAGCCCCAGCATTTT | CASSPTLNQPQHF
- | TRBD2 | TRBJ2-1 | TRBV5-1 | TGCGCCAGCACTTCCCTGGGCGGGGGCTCCTACAATGAGCAGTTCTTC | CASTSLGGGSYNEQFF
medium-sized | - | TRBJ1-3 | TRBV7-2 | TGTGCCAGCAGCTTAGAGGGGAGGTCTGGAAACACCATATATTTT | CASSLEGRSGNTIYF
- | - | TRBJ2-3 | TRBV5-1 | TGCGCCAGCAGCCCCACCCGGCGCGGCGCAGATACGCAGTATTTT | CASSPTRRGADTQYF
- | - | TRBJ2-3 | TRBV7-9 | TGTGCCAGCAGCTTAGTCCATAACAGGGTGGACGGAACAGATACGCAGTATTTT | CASSLVHNRVDGTDTQYF
many | - | TRBJ1-1 | TRBV4-2 | TGTGCCAGCAGCCCGCCTGAGGCAGGGAGGAAAGCTTTCTTT | CASSPPEAGRKAFF
many | TRBD1 | TRBJ1-5 | TRBV30 | TGTGCCTGGAGTGTGGACAGGACCAATCAGCCCCAGCATTTT | CAWSVDRTNQPQHF
many | TRBD1 | TRBJ1-6 | TRBV6-2/TRBV6-3 | TGTGCCAGCAGTTACTCGAAGGGACAGGGAGTAAAGGATTCACCCCTCCACTTT | CASSYSKGQGVKDSPLHF
few | - | TRBJ2-3 | TRBV7-2 | TGTGCCAGCAGCACCCTCTGGGCAGATACGCAGTATTTT | CASSTLWADTQYF
many | - | TRBJ2-2 | TRBV12-3/TRBV12-4 | TGTGCCAGCAGAGACTACCCTAACACCGGGGAGCTGTTTTTT | CASRDYPNTGELFF
many | - | TRBJ1-1 | TRBV28 | TGTGCCAGCAGAGTTGGGGGAACGGCTGAAGCTTTCTTT | CASRVGGTAEAFF
many | TRBD1 | TRBJ2-1 | TRBV6-6 | TGTGCCAGCAGGGACGGGGGACAGGGGGAGTCCTACAATGAGCAGTTCTTC | CASRDGGQGESYNEQFF
- | - | TRBJ1-4 | TRBV7-2 | TGTGCCAGCAGCAAGGACAATTTCTTCCGAACTAATGAAAAACTGTTTTTT | CASSKDNFFRTNEKLFF
few | TRBD1 | TRBJ2-7 | TRBV7-9 | TGTGCCAGCAGCCGGTCCGGGACAGGGAGCGAGCAGTACTTC | CASSRSGTGSEQYF
many | - | TRBJ1-1 | TRBV7-9 | TGTGCCAGCAGCTTAGGAGGAGGAAACCGTGAAGCTTTCTTT | CASSLGGGNREAFF
many | - | TRBJ2-2 | TRBV5-1 | TGCGCCAGCAGCGCGGTTCAAACTAAAACCGGGGAGCTGTTTTTT | CASSAVQTKTGELFF
many | TRBD1 | TRBJ2-1 | TRBV20-1 | TGCAGCCCAAGAACAGGGGTTGCAAATGAGCAGTTCTTC | CSPRTGVANEQFF
- | - | TRBJ1-2 | TRBV19 | TGTGCCACCAAGCACGCGGGCTCCTATGGCTACACCTTC | CATKHAGSYGYTF
- | - | TRBJ2-1 | TRBV5-1 | TGCGCCAGCAGCGGGGGGGGACAGCTCGATGAGCAGTTCTTC | CASSGGGQLDEQFF
- | TRBD1 | TRBJ1-1 | TRBV10-3 | TGTGCCATCAGTGAAATAGGACAGGGGAGGGGGATGAACACTGAAGCTTTCTTT | CAISEIGQGRGMNTEAFF
- | - | TRBJ1-4 | TRBV7-9 | TGTGCCAGCAGCTTAAAGGGAGGGAAGTTCGCGGCTAATGAAAAACTGTTTTTT | CASSLKGGKFAANEKLFF
many | - | TRBJ1-1 | TRBV7-9 | TGTGCCAGCAGCTTTGGGACGTTGAACACTGAAGCTTTCTTT | CASSFGTLNTEAFF
many | - | TRBJ2-3 | TRBV20-1 | TGCAGTGCAAACGGCCCAGTAGGGGCCCAAAGCACAGATACGCAGTATTTT | CSANGPVGAQSTDTQYF
many | - | TRBJ1-6 | TRBV20-1 | TGCAGTGCTAGATTAGTCAGCCTGAATTCACCCCTCCACTTT | CSARLVSLNSPLHF
- | - | TRBJ2-2 | TRBV19 | TGTGCCAGTAGTCAGCTCTGGGGTAACACCGGGGAGCTGTTTTTT | CASSQLWGNTGELFF
- | TRBD1 | TRBJ2-1 | TRBV15 | TGTGCCACCAGCCGACGACAGGGGTCCTACAATGAGCAGTTCTTC | CATSRRQGSYNEQFF
few | TRBD2 | TRBJ2-1 | TRBV9 | TGTGCCAGCAGCGAACAGACTAGCGGGGGTTTGAATGAGCAGTTCTTC | CASSEQTSGGLNEQFF
many | TRBD1 | TRBJ1-1 | TRBV29-1 | TGCAGCGGGTCCAGGGGGCGCGGGACTGAAGCTTTCTTT | CSGSRGRGTEAFF
- | TRBD2 | TRBJ2-7 | TRBV7-9 | TGTGCCAGCAACGCTAGCGGGATTTTCTACGAGCAGTACTTC | CASNASGIFYEQYF
many | - | TRBJ2-1 | TRBV3-1 | TGTGCCAGCAGCCAAAATTTAGCGCAGTTCTTC | CASSQNLAQFF
many | - | TRBJ1-1 | TRBV7-9 | TGTGCCAGCAGCCACGACAGAGATCCTGAAGCTTTCTTT | CASSHDRDPEAFF
many | TRBD1 | TRBJ1-6 | TRBV29-1 | TGCAGCGCCCGAGGACAGGGAGATGGTTCACCCCTCCACTTT | CSARGQGDGSPLHF
- | - | TRBJ2-5 | TRBV3-1 | TGTGCCAGCAGCCAGGGGGGATACCAAGAGACCCAGTACTTC | CASSQGGYQETQYF